The 17 T cell receptor beta chains below all came from one sample that was sequenced in a study of cytomegalovirus exposure and HLA in healthy donors. The table came from immunoSEQ multiplex PCR; TCRdb's copy has only in-frame clones and leaves some out. Found here are 100,000 to 150,000 clones, about 96% of them singletons; the top ten hold 1.5% to 2%. The sequencing sample was made of PBMCs. These receptors were collected from a man between 18 and 35 years old in good health and CMV-seronegative.

The gene calls are TRBV15 and TRBJ1-1, with 10 bases aligning to TRBD1. The CDR3 runs to 14 residues. The V segment lost 3 bases and the J segment 4 bases; nucleotides outside the gene matches: 2. Per germline, CDR1 LNHNV and CDR2 YYDKDF (reference sequence). Here the CDR3 DNA reads TGTGCCACCAGCAGGGACAGGGGGAGCACTGAAGCTTTCTTT. Translated, it gives CATSRDRGSTEAFF.

The gene calls are TRBV9 and TRBJ2-1; perhaps TRBD2 as D (6 bases). The germline V gene has CDR1 SGDLS and CDR2 YYNGEE. Between the trimmed V and J ends, which lost 0 bases and 8 bases, there was a span of 15 bases. The CDR3 runs 15 residues. Here the CDR3 reads CASSVGSEGTDEQFF. CDR3 coding DNA: TGTGCCAGCAGCGTAGGCTCGGAGGGAACGGATGAGCAGTTCTTC.

J is TRBJ1-1 and V is TRBV7-9, with no clear D. V was clipped by 5 bases and J by 7 bases, with 11 bases between them. CDR3 length equals 12 residues. The germline gives CDR1 SEHNR, CDR2 FQNEAQ (reference sequence). CDR3 loop: CASSLTGIEAFF. CDR3 nucleotide sequence: TGTGCCAGCAGCCTGACCGGGATTGAAGCTTTCTTT. Drawing the rest from reference TRBV7-9 and TRBJ1-1, the complete variable domain is DTGVSQNPRHKITKRGQNVTFRCDPISEHNRLYWYRQTLGQGPEFLTYFQNEAQLEKSRLLSDRFSAERPKGSFSTLEIQRTEQGDSAMYLCASSLTGIEAFFGQGTRLTVV.

The V gene is TRBV28, the J gene TRBJ1-5; 8 bases are shared with TRBD1. CDR3 length: 18 residues. V dropped 3 bases and J dropped 2; count of bases not matched to a gene: 12. Germline values: CDR1 MDHEN, CDR2 SYDVKM. The CDR3: CASSFQGAGGGGNQPQHF. CDR3 sequence (DNA): TGTGCCAGCAGTTTCCAGGGGGCTGGGGGAGGAGGCAATCAGCCCCAGCATTTT.

The chain carries TRBV5-4 and TRBJ2-7; a possible D gene is TRBD2 (5 bases). With 0 bases removed from V and 2 bases from J, the gap between germline ends came to 12 bases. The CDR3 consists of 15 residues. Looked up from germline, CDR1 is SGHNT and CDR2 is YYREEE (reference sequence). The CDR3 coding sequence is TGTGCCAGCAGCTTGGGCCAGCGGACCCCCTACGAGCAGTACTTC. This sequence encodes CASSLGQRTPYEQYF.

The CDR3 DNA reads as TGTGCCAGCAGCTTCAGACCTCTAGCGGGAGGGCCACCAATCAATGAGCAGTTCTTC. Translated, it gives CASSFRPLAGGPPINEQFF. The chain couples TRBV11-3 to TRBJ2-1; 12 positions match TRBD2. CDR3 length equals 19 residues. The V and J ends lost 3 bases and 6 bases, in that order; junction bases with no gene match: 15. Germline CDR1 reads SGHNT; CDR2 reads YENEEA.

This chain uses TRBV5-5 with TRBJ2-7; the D gene is possibly TRBD1 (5 bases). The V end was cut by 5 bases, the J end by 4 bases, with 22 bases between. Per germline, CDR1 SGHKS and CDR2 YYEKEE (reference sequence). The CDR3 is made up of 16 amino acids. The CDR3 DNA reads as TGTGCCAGCAGGCCCGATAACAGGCGCCCCCATTACGAGCAGTACTTC. This gives the protein CASRPDNRRPHYEQYF. Using reference TRBV5-5 and TRBJ2-7 for the parts outside the CDR3, the full variable domain is DAGVTQSPTHLIKTRGQQVTLRCSPISGHKSVSWYQQVLGQGPQFIFQYYEKEERGRGNFPDRFSARQFPNYSSELNVNALLLGDSALYLCASRPDNRRPHYEQYFGPGTRLTVT.

V gene TRBV28 combines with J gene TRBJ1-1, with D maybe TRBD1 (6 bases). Germline V gene sequence: CDR1 MDHEN, CDR2 SYDVKM. The CDR3 loop spans 13 amino acids. V was pared by 5 bases and J by 5 bases, with 12 bases between. CDR3 bases: TGTGCCAGCAGTCCAACAGGGAGTACTGAAGCTTTCTTT. This encodes CASSPTGSTEAFF.

This clone is a singleton in its sample. The chain joins TRBV7-2 to TRBJ2-7; 8 nucleotides align to TRBD2. Per germline, CDR1 SGHTA and CDR2 FQGNSA. V dropped 1 base and J dropped 4; count of bases not matched to a gene: 9. The CDR3 runs to 16 residues. DNA for the CDR3: TGTGCCAGCAGCTTAGGAGCGGGAGAAACTATGTACGAGCAGTACTTC. This encodes CASSLGAGETMYEQYF.

The gene calls are TRBV7-2 and TRBJ1-1, with D tentatively TRBD1 (5 bases). Trimming removed 2 bases from V and 3 bases from J, with 16 bases in between. Germline CDR1 and CDR2: SGHTA and FQGNSA. The CDR3 has 16 amino acids. The CDR3 nucleotides are TGTGCCAGCAGCTTAATCTCCCCGCAGGGTGACACTGAAGCTTTCTTT. Its translation: CASSLISPQGDTEAFF.

V is TRBV5-6 and J is TRBJ1-4; the D is unclear. CDR1 SGHDT and CDR2 YYEEEE come from the germline V gene. This CDR3 contains 16 residues. V lost 1 base and J lost 0, with 10 bases in between. CDR3 nucleotide sequence: TGTGCCAGCAGCTTGAGTCCCAGTGCAACTAATGAAAAACTGTTTTTT. As protein: CASSLSPSATNEKLFF. Full variable domain (rest looked up from reference TRBV5-6 and TRBJ1-4): DAGVTQSPTHLIKTRGQQVTLRCSPKSGHDTVSWYQQALGQGPQFIFQYYEEEERQRGNFPDRFSGHQFPNYSSELNVNALLLGDSALYLCASSLSPSATNEKLFFGSGTQLSVL.

This rearrangement joins TRBV5-1 to TRBJ2-2; maybe TRBD2 (6 bases). Germline CDR1 is SGHRS and CDR2 is YFSETQ. V was pared by 0 bases and J by 6 bases, with 9 bases between. CDR3 length: 14 residues. CDR3 region: CASSLEVAAGELFF. CDR3 bases: TGCGCCAGCAGCTTGGAAGTAGCGGCCGGGGAGCTGTTTTTT.

The chain recombines TRBV11-1 with TRBJ1-1; D is unresolved. V was pared by 5 bases and J by 4 bases, with 8 bases between. The length of the CDR3 is 12 residues. Germline-derived CDR1 and CDR2 are SGHAT and FQDESV (reference sequence). The CDR3 DNA sequence: TGTGCCAGCAGCCCAGCAGGCACTGAAGCTTTCTTT. This codes for CASSPAGTEAFF.

This chain joins TRBV7-2 and TRBJ1-5; 9 positions agree with TRBD1. This CDR3 has 16 amino acids. Trimming took 3 bases from V and 11 from J; bases not matched to a gene: 14. From germline, CDR1 is SGHTA and CDR2 FQGNSA. CDR3 protein: CASSFPGQGVRAAQHF. As DNA, the CDR3 is TGTGCCAGCAGCTTTCCGGGACAGGGTGTTCGAGCGGCCCAGCATTTT.

The gene calls are TRBV20-1 and TRBJ2-3; no definite D call. CDR1 and CDR2 from the germline V gene are DFQATT and SNEGSKA (reference sequence). Trimming took 6 bases from V and 6 from J, leaving 10 bases between them. This CDR3 has 11 residues. CDR3 residues: CSATSVDTQYF. As DNA, the CDR3 is TGCAGTGCCACAAGCGTGGATACGCAGTATTTT.

V and J are TRBV6-6 and TRBJ2-2; D unclear. The CDR3 loop spans 15 amino acids. V gave up 0 bases and J gave up 4 bases, with 9 bases separating them. CDR1 is MNHNY, CDR2 SVGAGI, per germline (reference sequence). The CDR3: CASSYSSSGTGELFF. CDR3 DNA sequence: TGTGCCAGCAGTTACTCTAGTTCTGGCACCGGGGAGCTGTTTTTT.

The V call is TRBV9, the J call TRBJ2-1; TRBD2 agrees at 8 bases. Germline assignment: CDR1 SGDLS and CDR2 YYNGEE. J lost 5 bases, V lost 3 bases, and 4 bases had no gene match. CDR3 length: 14 residues. CDR3 protein: CASSERGRDNEQFF. CDR3 nucleotide sequence: TGTGCCAGCAGCGAGCGGGGGAGGGACAATGAGCAGTTCTTC.